This entry lists 10 T cell receptor beta chains sequenced from one sample in a study of control samples from healthy donors and cancer patients. Repertoires were generated with immunoSEQ multiplex PCR, while TCRdb's copy carries only in-frame clones and drops some. In the table there are some 100,000 clones, about 89% of which are singletons. Input material: blood. The receptors stem from a woman in her forties or fifties in good health.

The V and J genes are TRBV18 and TRBJ2-2, with a possible D match to TRBD1 (6 bases). In germline, CDR1 is KGHSH, CDR2 LQKENI. This CDR3 comprises 16 residues. V lost 9 bases and J 0 bases, leaving 17 bases between the germline ends. Here the CDR3 DNA reads TGTGCCAGTCCGAGGGGGTCGATTCCGAACACCGGGGAGCTGTTTTTT. Protein product: CASPRGSIPNTGELFF.

The rearrangement joins TRBV7-9 to TRBJ1-2, with 8 bases that match TRBD1. Germline V gene lookup returns CDR1 SEHNR and CDR2 FQNEAQ (reference sequence). J was trimmed by 10 bases and V by 9 bases; bases with no gene match: 10. The CDR3 loop spans 12 amino acids. The CDR3 spells CASEQGGVIYTF. As DNA, the CDR3 is TGTGCCAGTGAACAGGGGGGAGTCATCTACACCTTC.

The chain carries TRBV7-9 and TRBJ1-5, with a possible D match to TRBD1 (5 bases). This CDR3 has 13 amino acids. Germline V lookup: CDR1 SEHNR, CDR2 FQNEAQ (reference sequence). V lost 3 bases and J 6 bases, leaving 9 bases between the germline ends. The CDR3 sequence: CASSFGGTQPQHF. In DNA, the CDR3 is TGTGCCAGCAGCTTTGGGGGAACTCAGCCCCAGCATTTT. The variable domain in full, with the rest retrieved from reference TRBV7-9 and TRBJ1-5, is DTGVSQNPRHKITKRGQNVTFRCDPISEHNRLYWYRQTLGQGPEFLTYFQNEAQLEKSRLLSDRFSAERPKGSFSTLEIQRTEQGDSAMYLCASSFGGTQPQHFGDGTRLSIL.

V usage is TRBV4-3 and J usage is TRBJ2-1; D may correspond to TRBD1 or TRBD2 (5 bases each). The CDR3 extends over 14 amino acids. V lost 5 bases and J 8 bases, leaving 16 bases between the germline ends. Germline CDR1 and CDR2: LGHNA and YSLEER. CDR3 DNA: TGCGCCAGCAGCTCATCCTATCCGGGGCATGAGCAGTTCTTC. Translating gives CASSSSYPGHEQFF.

The gene calls are TRBV10-3 and TRBJ2-5; D is perhaps TRBD2 (5 bases). The CDR3 is made up of 12 amino acids. Germline CDR1 reads ENHRY; CDR2 reads SYGVKD. The germline V and J ends were trimmed by 6 bases and 2 bases, with 7 bases remaining between them. The CDR3 reads CAISREQETQYF. The CDR3, as DNA: TGTGCCATCAGCCGGGAACAAGAGACCCAGTACTTC.

The chain uses TRBV18 and TRBJ1-6; D unclear. The CDR3 loop spans 14 amino acids. V lost 2 bases, J lost 5 bases, and 7 bases lay in between. Germline V gene sequence: CDR1 KGHSH, CDR2 LQKENI. CDR3 amino acids: CASSPGFDNSPLHF. The CDR3 coding sequence is TGTGCCAGCTCACCAGGATTCGATAATTCACCCCTCCACTTT. Full variable domain (remainder filled in from reference TRBV18 and TRBJ1-6): NAGVMQNPRHLVRRRGQEARLRCSPMKGHSHVYWYRQLPEEGLKFMVYLQKENIIDESGMPKERFSAEFPKEGPSILRIQQVVRGDSAAYFCASSPGFDNSPLHFGNGTRLTVT.

The V gene is TRBV2, the J gene TRBJ1-2; D is ambiguous. The V and J ends lost 9 bases and 0 bases respectively, with 14 bases between them. Germline CDR1 and CDR2: SNHLY and FYNNEI. CDR3 length equals 14 residues. CDR3 in amino acids: CASTAPKANYGYTF. CDR3 bases: TGTGCCAGTACAGCCCCTAAAGCTAACTATGGCTACACCTTC.

The chain links TRBV14 to TRBJ1-2; weak D call: TRBD1 (5 bases). Germline-derived CDR1 and CDR2 are SGHDN and FVKESK. The CDR3 contains 14 residues. Trimming left V 1 base short and J 8 bases short, with 14 bases between. CDR3 DNA: TGTGCCAGCAGCCAAGGCCAACTTGGGGCGGGCTACACCTTC. Translation: CASSQGQLGAGYTF.

The chain employs TRBV7-8 and TRBJ2-1; no reliable D call. V lost 0 bases and J 0 bases, leaving 12 bases between the germline ends. Germline V lookup: CDR1 SGHVS, CDR2 FQNEAQ. This CDR3 has 17 amino acids. CDR3 protein: CASSLARGYSSYNEQFF. In DNA, the CDR3 is TGTGCCAGCAGCTTAGCGAGAGGTTATAGCTCCTACAATGAGCAGTTCTTC.

This chain joins TRBV29-1 and TRBJ1-1; D gene uncertain. The CDR3 has 10 amino acids. Trimming pared 5 bases from V and 3 bases from J, leaving 4 bases between. From germline, CDR1 is SQVTM and CDR2 ANQGSEA. CDR3 in DNA: TGCAGCGTTACAGACACTGAAGCTTTCTTT. Translation: CSVTDTEAFF.